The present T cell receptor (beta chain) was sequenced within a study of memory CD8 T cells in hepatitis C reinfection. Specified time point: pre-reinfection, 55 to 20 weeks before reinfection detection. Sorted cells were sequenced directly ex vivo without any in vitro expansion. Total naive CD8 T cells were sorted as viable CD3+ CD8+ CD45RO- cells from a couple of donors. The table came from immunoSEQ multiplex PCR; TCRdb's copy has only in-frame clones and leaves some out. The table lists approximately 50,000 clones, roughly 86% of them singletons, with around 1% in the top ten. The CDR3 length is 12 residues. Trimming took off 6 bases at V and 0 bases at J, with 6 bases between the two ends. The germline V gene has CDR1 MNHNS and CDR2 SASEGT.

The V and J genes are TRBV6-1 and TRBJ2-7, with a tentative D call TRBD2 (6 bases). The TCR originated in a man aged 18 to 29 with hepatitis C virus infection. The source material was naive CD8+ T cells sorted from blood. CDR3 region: CASRDYSYEQYF. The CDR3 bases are TGTGCCAGCAGGGACTACTCCTACGAGCAGTACTTC.